Below, 4 T cell receptor beta chains from the same sample are listed, as sequenced in a study of blood T cell repertoires in COVID-19. TCRdb keeps only in-frame clones here, not all; method: immunoSEQ multiplex PCR. The sample includes 98,000 or so clones, around 84% seen only once; the top ten take 26%. The source material was peripheral blood. These receptors were collected from a man aged 55 to 70 with acute or convalescent COVID-19.

The chain carries TRBV9 and TRBJ1-3, with TRBD1 identical over 9 bases. The CDR3 runs to 15 residues. Germline CDR1 SGDLS, CDR2 YYNGEE. V was clipped by 6 bases and J by 8 bases; unmatched bases: 12. CDR3 residues: CASTPGTGFTDTIYF. The CDR3 nucleotides are TGTGCCAGCACCCCAGGGACAGGGTTTACCGACACCATATATTTT.

The gene calls are TRBV5-1 and TRBJ2-1, with TRBD1 identical over 7 bases. Trimming cost V 1 base and J 4 bases; bases outside gene matches: 5. This CDR3 spans 15 amino acids. Germline V gives CDR1 SGHRS, CDR2 YFSETQ. The CDR3 loop reads CASSLSDREYNEQFF. As DNA, the CDR3 is TGCGCCAGCAGCTTGAGTGACAGGGAGTACAATGAGCAGTTCTTC. The full variable domain, its missing parts supplied by reference TRBV5-1 and TRBJ2-1, is KAGVTQTPRYLIKTRGQQVTLSCSPISGHRSVSWYQQTPGQGLQFLFEYFSETQRNKGNFPGRFSGRQFSNSRSEMNVSTLELGDSALYLCASSLSDREYNEQFFGPGTRLTVL.

The rearrangement uses TRBV18 and TRBJ1-3; D is ambiguous. Trimming pared 1 base from V and 0 bases from J, leaving 4 bases between. Germline CDR1 and CDR2: KGHSH and LQKENI. This CDR3 comprises 14 residues. The CDR3 reads CASSPHSSGNTIYF. The CDR3 DNA reads TGTGCCAGCTCACCACACAGCTCTGGAAACACCATATATTTT.

The chain employs TRBV15 and TRBJ1-1; unclear D gene. The CDR3 totals 13 residues. Germline V gives CDR1 LNHNV, CDR2 YYDKDF (reference sequence). V lost 0 bases and J 3 bases, leaving 5 bases between the germline ends. The CDR3 reads CATSRDRDTEAFF. The CDR3 nucleotides read TGTGCCACCAGCAGAGATCGGGACACTGAAGCTTTCTTT.